Detailed here is one T cell receptor (beta chain). Its specificity is not known. This sample was included in a study of T cells in Graves' hyperthyroidism and ophthalmopathy. Study information: The initial diagnosis was the point when peripheral blood was collected, ahead of any treatment. Findings and limits, study-wide: Peripheral blood also featured most of the thyroid clonotypes expanded above 0.001.

V lost 4 bases and J lost 5, with 11 bases in between. The CDR3 runs 12 residues. Germline assignment: CDR1 SQVTM and CDR2 ANQGSEA. Stable hyperthyroidism: no ophthalmopathy progression over 18 months of follow-up. Among the patients, aged 18 to 65, hyperthyroidism was newly diagnosed and had lasted under 2 months. Authors of the study amplified TCR beta CDR3 regions from RNA transcripts. Carried out on the TCR CDR3, a first-round RT-PCR used the HTBI primer set. In TCRdb, the multiplex PCR reads were re-called with MiXCR into one record per CDR3 protein. The table records 700,000 or so distinct CDR3 sequences, about 16% of them present only once.

The rearrangement joins TRBV29-1 to TRBJ1-2; D remains unclear. Sample: blood. This sequence originates from a man between 18 and 29 years old with Graves' hyperthyroidism. CDR3 DNA: TGCAGCGTTGGCTGGACGGCTTATGGCTACACCTTC. It codes for CSVGWTAYGYTF.